Below, one T cell receptor beta chain is given with its context. Its antigen remains unidentified. The CDR3 length is 13 residues. Trimming left V 5 bases short and J 5 bases short, with 15 bases between. CDR1 is DFQATT and CDR2 is SNEGSKA in the germline V gene (reference sequence). This record comes from a study of CD8 T cells in Susac syndrome. Study-wide points: An acknowledgment was made by the study that its TCR sequencing and HLA analysis involved relatively few individuals.

An amount of RNA that ranged from roughly 0.5 to 1 ug was reverse transcribed with random hexamers. The amplification used immunoSEQ multiplex PCR on TCR beta CDR3; it spanned 54 Vbeta and 13 Jbeta. TCRdb called the immunoSEQ multiplex PCR reads again in MiXCR, with one record for every CDR3 protein. The sample gives 95,000 or so distinct CDR3 sequences, 85% to 95% of which show up once; around 0.31% is in the top ten. Healthy donors served as age- and sex-matched controls. The chain joins TRBV20-1 to TRBJ2-5; tentative D call: TRBD1 (8 bases). The sequencing input was CD8+ T cells from PBMCs. The receptor comes from a human donor in good health. CDR3 nucleotide sequence: TGCAGTGCTTATGGACAGGGAGGGGAGACCCAGTACTTC. As protein: CSAYGQGGETQYF.